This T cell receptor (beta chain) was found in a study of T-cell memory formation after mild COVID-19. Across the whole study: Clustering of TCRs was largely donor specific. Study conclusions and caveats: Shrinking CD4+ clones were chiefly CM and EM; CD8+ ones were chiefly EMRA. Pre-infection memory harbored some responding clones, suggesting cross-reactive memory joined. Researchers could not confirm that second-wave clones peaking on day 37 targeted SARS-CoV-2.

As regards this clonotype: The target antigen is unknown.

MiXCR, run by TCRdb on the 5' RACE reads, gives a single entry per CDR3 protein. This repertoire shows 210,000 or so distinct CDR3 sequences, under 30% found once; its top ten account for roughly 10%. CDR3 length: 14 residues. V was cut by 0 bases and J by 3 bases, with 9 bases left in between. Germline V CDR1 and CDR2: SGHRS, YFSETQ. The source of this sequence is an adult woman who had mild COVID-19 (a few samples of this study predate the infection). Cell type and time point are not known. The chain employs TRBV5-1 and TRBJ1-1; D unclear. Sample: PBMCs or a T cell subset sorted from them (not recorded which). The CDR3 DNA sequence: TGCGCCAGCAGCTTGGCTTTCGTAGACACTGAAGCTTTCTTT. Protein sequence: CASSLAFVDTEAFF.